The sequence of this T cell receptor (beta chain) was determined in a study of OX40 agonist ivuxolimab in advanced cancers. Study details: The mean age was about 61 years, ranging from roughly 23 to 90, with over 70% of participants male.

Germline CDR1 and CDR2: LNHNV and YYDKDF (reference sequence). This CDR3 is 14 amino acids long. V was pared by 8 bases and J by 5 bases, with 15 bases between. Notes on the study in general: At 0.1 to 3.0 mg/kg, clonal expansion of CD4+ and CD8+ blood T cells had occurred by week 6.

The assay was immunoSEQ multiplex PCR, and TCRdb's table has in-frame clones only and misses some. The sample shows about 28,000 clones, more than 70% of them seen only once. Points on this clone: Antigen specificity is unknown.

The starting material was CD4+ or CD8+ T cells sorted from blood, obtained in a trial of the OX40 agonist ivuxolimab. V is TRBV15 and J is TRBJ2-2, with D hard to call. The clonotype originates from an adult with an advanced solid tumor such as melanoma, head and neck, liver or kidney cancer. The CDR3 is CATRLPGSTGELFF. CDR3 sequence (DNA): TGTGCCACCCGACTGCCCGGGTCGACCGGGGAGCTGTTTTTT.